This T cell receptor beta chain derives from a study of graft-versus-host responses after intestinal transplantation. Across the whole study: For two to four years after anti-thymocyte globulin induction, all recipients took tacrolimus and steroids.

Overall study findings and caveats: GvH clones appeared in recipient marrow, some first in ileum or blood.

Libraries were prepared by immunoSEQ multiplex PCR; TCRdb keeps only in-frame clonotypes and omits some of them. The sample contains about 110,000 clones, 85% to 95% of which appear only once. Between the trimmed V and J ends, which lost 4 bases and 3 bases, there was a span of 11 bases. Per the germline V gene, CDR1 is SGHDT and CDR2 is YYEEEE. The CDR3 sequence is 14 residues long. The table lists this clone with a count of one. Its antigen is still unknown. The specimen comprised unstimulated CD8+ T cells sorted from spleen or lymph node cells, sampled before intestinal transplant. This chain links TRBV5-6 with TRBJ2-1, with D hard to call. The clonotype comes from a human donor who received an intestinal transplant. The CDR3 DNA is TGTGCCAGCAGCCTTGTAGATGACTACAATGAGCAGTTCTTC. This codes for CASSLVDDYNEQFF. Variable domain in full (rest from reference TRBV5-6 and TRBJ2-1): DAGVTQSPTHLIKTRGQQVTLRCSPKSGHDTVSWYQQALGQGPQFIFQYYEEEERQRGNFPDRFSGHQFPNYSSELNVNALLLGDSALYLCASSLVDDYNEQFFGPGTRLTVL.